The present T cell receptor beta chain was sequenced within a study of beta chain features in type 1 diabetes. At the level of the study: All samples yielded 85 million to 130 million examined sorted cells. General study findings and limits: Shorter templates may be favored by PCR, equally so in patients and controls. More deletions and fewer insertions at VDJ junctions were seen in type 1 diabetes patients.

Trimming cost V 4 bases and J 8 bases, with 15 bases left between them. Germline V gives CDR1 SQVTM, CDR2 ANQGSEA. The length of the CDR3 is 13 residues. Sequenced material consisted of expressed TCRB transcripts (all of the isolated RNA was reverse transcribed). Reads from naive, central memory and regulatory T cell samples averaged around 3.5 million. Here immunoSEQ multiplex PCR was the method, and the copy in TCRdb shows in-frame clones only, minus some. The data hold 860,000 or so clones, with under 20% observed a single time. As regards this clone: Its antigen is unidentified.

The source material was naive CD4+ T cells from blood. This clonotype was sampled from a woman between 18 and 29 years old in good health. The chain is built from TRBV29-1 and TRBJ2-1; a weak D match, TRBD2 (5 bases). The CDR3 DNA reads TGCAGCGTTGTCCGCGGGTTTACGGATGAGCAGTTCTTC. Residues: CSVVRGFTDEQFF.